This is a list of T cell receptor beta chains from one sample in a study of T-cell reconstitution after alpha-beta-depleted transplantation in children. TCRdb fed the PCR reads into MiXCR, producing one record per CDR3 protein. The data show some 200,000 distinct CDR3 sequences, with roughly 10% seen just once and around 6% held by the top ten. The sequences come from PBMCs from the stem cell graft donor, collected from the stem cell graft. Every receptor here comes from a human donor who donated a stem cell graft to a child with acute lymphoblastic leukemia. CDR3s include the opening cysteine and the closing phenylalanine or tryptophan.

J gene: TRBJ2-1
V gene: TRBV27
CDR3 protein: CASSGDRGLGEQFF

J gene: TRBJ1-6
V gene: TRBV5-1
CDR3 protein: CASSLWQGANSPLHF

J gene: TRBJ1-2
V gene: TRBV6-5
CDR3 protein: CASSSNNGQGSYGYTF

J gene: TRBJ2-7
V gene: TRBV13
CDR3 protein: CASSLDPASYEQYF

J gene: TRBJ2-7
V gene: TRBV2
CDR3 protein: CASSWKGSGSYEQYF

J gene: TRBJ1-5
V gene: TRBV12-3/TRBV12-4
CDR3 protein: CASTLNKGSNQPQHF

J gene: TRBJ1-6
V gene: TRBV4-1
CDR3 protein: CASSQFSTAAVNSPLHF

J gene: TRBJ1-1
V gene: TRBV6-1
CDR3 protein: CASRDHANTEAFF

J gene: TRBJ2-7
V gene: TRBV2
CDR3 protein: CASSDPAGVHEQYF

J gene: TRBJ1-1
V gene: TRBV3-1
CDR3 protein: CASSRGTGGTEAFF

J gene: TRBJ2-5
V gene: TRBV5-1
CDR3 protein: CASSLVGEETQYF

J gene: TRBJ2-7
V gene: TRBV28
CDR3 protein: CASSPAGAGKYEQYF

J gene: TRBJ1-1
V gene: TRBV12-3/TRBV12-4
CDR3 protein: CASSFAQMPAFF

J gene: TRBJ1-1
V gene: TRBV7-8
CDR3 protein: CASSLVSGATEAFF

J gene: TRBJ1-5
V gene: TRBV7-4
CDR3 protein: CAIPPGGEHQPQHF

J gene: TRBJ2-3
V gene: TRBV19
CDR3 protein: CASSMTRTDTPYF

J gene: TRBJ2-2
V gene: TRBV7-9
CDR3 protein: CASSLWSGGTGELFF

J gene: TRBJ2-2
V gene: TRBV6-5
CDR3 protein: CASSYPTLLAGGTGELFF

J gene: TRBJ2-3
V gene: TRBV5-1
CDR3 protein: CASSDGGLNADTQYF

J gene: TRBJ2-5
V gene: TRBV9
CDR3 protein: CASSRGPSLGQETQYF

J gene: TRBJ2-5
V gene: TRBV12-3/TRBV12-4
CDR3 protein: CATKATDQETQYF

J gene: TRBJ2-7
V gene: TRBV11-2
CDR3 protein: CASSLVGGRTLGEQYF

J gene: TRBJ1-2
V gene: TRBV29-1
CDR3 protein: CSVERDRGRGYGYTF

J gene: TRBJ1-1
V gene: TRBV5-1
CDR3 protein: CASSLAGKNTEAFF

J gene: TRBJ2-3
V gene: TRBV20-1
CDR3 protein: CSALSRVWSTDTQYF

J gene: TRBJ2-6
V gene: TRBV29-1
CDR3 protein: CSVEGPQYGTGPSMTSGANVLTF

J gene: TRBJ2-5
V gene: TRBV5-1
CDR3 protein: CASSLGTAQETQYF

J gene: TRBJ2-1
V gene: TRBV18
CDR3 protein: CASSPPGQANYNEQFF

J gene: TRBJ1-1
V gene: TRBV7-9
CDR3 protein: CASSLANNRGTEAFF

J gene: TRBJ1-2
V gene: TRBV27
CDR3 protein: CASSFWDRGLINGYTF

J gene: TRBJ2-6
V gene: TRBV6-2/TRBV6-3
CDR3 protein: CASSIRTNRDIRRGANVLTF

J gene: TRBJ1-3
V gene: TRBV6-5
CDR3 protein: CASSYSGQQGAGNTIYF

J gene: TRBJ1-3
V gene: TRBV6-2/TRBV6-3
CDR3 protein: CASSYSGQQGNTIYF

J gene: TRBJ2-1
V gene: TRBV9
CDR3 protein: CASSVAIWQGEDEQFF

J gene: TRBJ2-4
V gene: TRBV5-1
CDR3 protein: CASSFLPPQGAKNIQYF

J gene: TRBJ1-5
V gene: TRBV6-5
CDR3 protein: CASSYSTGADQPQHF

J gene: TRBJ1-2
V gene: TRBV27
CDR3 protein: CASSLKRRGDGGYTF

J gene: TRBJ2-7
V gene: TRBV5-1
CDR3 protein: CASSLGGTGVSLMSEQYF

J gene: TRBJ1-2
V gene: TRBV12-3/TRBV12-4
CDR3 protein: CASSQGTDYGYTF

J gene: TRBJ2-5
V gene: TRBV10-2
CDR3 protein: CASSESGTSLPETQYF

J gene: TRBJ2-2
V gene: TRBV11-2
CDR3 protein: CASSSLGGDRFTGELFF

J gene: TRBJ2-3
V gene: TRBV15
CDR3 protein: CATSTLTESADTQYF